This T cell receptor beta chain derives from a study of cytomegalovirus exposure and HLA in healthy donors. General study findings and limits: V segments that were indistinguishable, TRBV6-2 and TRBV6-3 among them, were omitted from analysis. Common viral pathogens seemed to be connected with several of the most significant clusters, according to a later analysis. About 150 TCR beta chains were listed as cytomegalovirus-associated. CMV serostatus was the only immune exposure information that was available.

The ends were cut back, 6 bases at V and 2 bases at J, with 18 bases in the middle. The CDR3 spans 16 residues. CDR1 and CDR2 (germline): MDHEN, SYDVKM. This PCR relied on a set of 60 Vbeta primers and 13 Jbeta primers. The table came from immunoSEQ multiplex PCR; TCRdb's copy has only in-frame clones and leaves some out. Listed are tens of thousands of clones; over 7% falls within the top ten. About this clone: What it binds is unknown.

The sequenced sample consisted of PBMCs. The rearrangement uses TRBV28 and TRBJ2-3, with D perhaps TRBD2 (5 bases). This TCR was recovered from a male donor in good health and CMV-seronegative. The CDR3 DNA is TGTGCCAGCAGCCCCTGGGAGTCCTCCCTCACAGATACGCAGTATTTT. It is translated as CASSPWESSLTDTQYF. The whole variable domain, remainder taken from reference TRBV28 and TRBJ2-3, is DVKVTQSSRYLVKRTGEKVFLECVQDMDHENMFWYRQDPGLGLRLIYFSYDVKMKEKGDIPEGYSVSREKKERFSLILESASTNQTSMYLCASSPWESSLTDTQYFGPGTRLTVL.